The 31 T cell receptor beta chains given below trace back to one sample, sequenced in a study of long-term antiretroviral therapy in people with HIV. A v3.0 immunoSEQ assay was performed at survey level. Profiling relied on immunoSEQ multiplex PCR, and the TCRdb table lists in-frame clones only, not all of them. Altogether 25,000 to 35,000 clones are present, about 95% being singletons, with the ten largest covering roughly 8%. Sequenced material: unsorted PBMCs, taken roughly 6.3 years after starting antiretroviral therapy. Source of these receptors: a man aged 30 to 45 with HIV.

The V gene is TRBV27, the J gene TRBJ2-5; tentative D call: TRBD1 (5 bases). Germline V lookup: CDR1 MNHEY, CDR2 SMNVEV (reference sequence). The CDR3 totals 14 residues. V was cut by 3 bases and J by 2 bases, with 10 bases left in between. Written as DNA, the CDR3 is TGTGCCAGCAGTTTTACGACAGCACAAGAGACCCAGTACTTC. Amino acid sequence: CASSFTTAQETQYF.

J is TRBJ2-3 and V is TRBV11-2; D perhaps matches TRBD1 (5 bases). This CDR3 spans 13 amino acids. V gave up 4 bases and J gave up 10 bases, with 15 bases separating them. Germline loops: CDR1 SGHAT, CDR2 FQNNGV. CDR3 sequence: CASSSSRGAAQYF. The DNA of the CDR3 is TGTGCCAGCAGCTCCAGTAGGGGCGCGGCGCAGTATTTT.

CDR3 DNA sequence: TGTGCCAGCAGCTTGGAACAGAATGAAGCTTTCTTT. This encodes CASSLEQNEAFF. The J gene is TRBJ1-1, the V gene TRBV5-4; D is unclear. V was shortened by 0 bases and J by 7 bases, with 7 bases between the two germline ends. Germline CDR1 is SGHNT and CDR2 is YYREEE (reference sequence). The length of the CDR3 is 12 residues.

The chain is built from TRBV4-3 and TRBJ1-1; D is undetermined. The germline CDR1 and CDR2 sequences are LGHNA and YSLEER. Trimming cost V 4 bases and J 5 bases, with 14 bases left between them. The CDR3 extends over 14 amino acids. CDR3 coding DNA: TGCGCCAGCAGCCGTCCTGGGTCGGGTACTGAAGCTTTCTTT. Translation: CASSRPGSGTEAFF.

V is TRBV30 and J is TRBJ2-3; possibly TRBD2 for D (5 bases). V was trimmed by 2 bases and J by 3 bases, leaving 6 bases between them. From germline, CDR1 is GTSNPN and CDR2 SVGIG (reference sequence). The CDR3 extends over 12 amino acids. Written as DNA, the CDR3 is TGTGCCTGGAGTTCGGGGACAGATACGCAGTATTTT. Its translation is CAWSSGTDTQYF.

The rearrangement uses TRBV7-9 and TRBJ1-1; D may be TRBD1 (5 bases). The V end was cut by 7 bases, the J end by 1 base, with 19 bases between. Germline V lookup: CDR1 SEHNR, CDR2 FQNEAQ (reference sequence). This CDR3 spans 16 amino acids. CDR3 loop: CASTFMPGTGNTEAFF. CDR3 DNA: TGTGCCAGCACCTTTATGCCCGGTACAGGGAACACTGAAGCTTTCTTT.

The chain joins TRBV5-1 to TRBJ1-1; 8 bases match TRBD1. Losses at the gene ends were 0 bases for V and 7 bases for J; bases not matched to a gene: 8. The germline CDR1 and CDR2 sequences are SGHRS and YFSETQ. This CDR3 is 15 amino acids long. CDR3 region: CASSLGDRTSGEAFF. The CDR3 coding sequence is TGCGCCAGCAGCTTGGGGGACAGGACTTCAGGTGAAGCTTTCTTT. The whole variable domain, remainder taken from reference TRBV5-1 and TRBJ1-1, is KAGVTQTPRYLIKTRGQQVTLSCSPISGHRSVSWYQQTPGQGLQFLFEYFSETQRNKGNFPGRFSGRQFSNSRSEMNVSTLELGDSALYLCASSLGDRTSGEAFFGQGTRLTVV.

This sequence joins TRBV9 and TRBJ2-7, with D tentatively TRBD1 or TRBD2 (9 bases each). Per germline, CDR1 SGDLS and CDR2 YYNGEE. V shed 0 bases and J shed 7 bases, with 17 bases lying between them. CDR3 length: 15 amino acids. CDR3 sequence: CASSVGASGTGEQYF. The CDR3 bases are TGTGCCAGCAGCGTAGGCGCTAGCGGGACAGGGGAGCAGTACTTC.

This chain links TRBV4-1 with TRBJ2-1; 7 nucleotides agree with TRBD2. CDR1 is MGHRA, CDR2 YSYEKL, per germline. Trimming at V came to 6 bases and at J to 9 bases, leaving 2 bases not matched to a gene. The CDR3 loop spans 11 amino acids. In DNA form, the CDR3 reads TGCGCCAGCAGTGGGGGGGTTGAGCAGTTCTTC. This sequence encodes CASSGGVEQFF.

This chain links TRBV2 with TRBJ2-7; no definite D call. The CDR3 loop spans 14 amino acids. Looked up from germline, CDR1 is SNHLY and CDR2 is FYNNEI. Trimming stripped 7 bases from V and 2 bases from J, with 15 bases between. The CDR3 region has the DNA TGTGCCAGCAAGAGGCCGACTGGGGCCTACGAGCAGTACTTC. Protein: CASKRPTGAYEQYF.

This clone was recorded only once. The chain has TRBV28 and TRBJ2-3; no reliable D call. There are 15 residues in the CDR3. Germline CDR1 and CDR2: MDHEN and SYDVKM. Trimming cost V 6 bases and J 1 base, with 14 bases left between them. Here the CDR3 reads CASSRGTLGTDTQYF. The DNA for the CDR3 is TGTGCCAGCAGCCGCGGCACCTTAGGCACAGATACGCAGTATTTT.

The genes are TRBV2 and TRBJ2-2; 9 bases are shared with TRBD1. V was clipped by 6 bases and J by 6 bases; unmatched bases: 11. This CDR3 spans 16 amino acids. Germline CDR1 is SNHLY and CDR2 is FYNNEI. The CDR3 reads CASSYTGGTDPGELFF. Written as DNA, the CDR3 is TGTGCCAGCAGCTACACAGGGGGCACCGACCCCGGGGAGCTGTTTTTT.

The table lists this clone with a count of one. This chain connects TRBV5-5 to TRBJ2-3, with 8 bases lining up with TRBD1. The CDR3 totals 17 residues. Germline V gene sequence: CDR1 SGHKS, CDR2 YYEKEE (reference sequence). Trimming cost V 4 bases and J 3 bases; bases outside gene matches: 13. The CDR3 here is CASSPQPGQVFTDTQYF. The CDR3 DNA sequence: TGTGCCAGCAGCCCTCAACCGGGACAGGTTTTTACAGATACGCAGTATTTT.

The CDR3 region has the DNA TGTGCCAGCCTCGGGACACCAAACACTGAAGCTTTCTTT. Translating gives CASLGTPNTEAFF. The genes are TRBV19 and TRBJ1-1; D is possibly TRBD1 (6 bases). The CDR3 is 13 amino acids. Between the trimmed V and J ends, which lost 9 bases and 2 bases, there was a span of 13 bases. CDR1 is LNHDA, CDR2 SQIVND, per germline (reference sequence).

The V call is TRBV4-3, the J call TRBJ1-1, with D possibly being TRBD1 (5 bases). There are 13 residues in the CDR3. The V gene lost 0 bases and the J gene lost 7 bases, with 9 bases spanning the gap. Germline CDR1 is LGHNA and CDR2 is YSLEER. The CDR3 sequence is CASSQEGRGEAFF. In nucleotides, the CDR3 is TGCGCCAGCAGCCAAGAGGGGCGAGGTGAAGCTTTCTTT.

The genes are TRBV5-6 and TRBJ2-5; TRBD2 is a possible D gene (6 bases). Trimming pared 1 base from V and 3 bases from J, leaving 19 bases between. The CDR3 totals 17 residues. Germline values: CDR1 SGHDT, CDR2 YYEEEE. DNA of the CDR3: TGTGCCAGCAGCTTGTTCGGGGGACCACTAATGGAAGAGACCCAGTACTTC. Translation gives CASSLFGGPLMEETQYF.

A single count supports this clone. The V and J genes are TRBV7-2 and TRBJ2-1; weak D call: TRBD2 (6 bases). The germline V and J ends were trimmed by 7 bases and 5 bases, with 15 bases remaining between them. The CDR3 is 14 amino acids. CDR1 is SGHTA and CDR2 is FQGNSA in the germline V gene. The CDR3 DNA reads TGTGCCAGCACCCCGTGGGCGGGAAACAATGAGCAGTTCTTC. Its translation: CASTPWAGNNEQFF.

The chain uses TRBV4-1 and TRBJ1-2; D is ambiguous. V was trimmed by 2 bases and J by 0 bases, leaving 10 bases between them. The CDR3 has 15 amino acids. Per the germline V gene, CDR1 is MGHRA and CDR2 is YSYEKL. Here the CDR3 DNA reads TGCGCCAGCAGCCAAACTACAATTACTAACTATGGCTACACCTTC. This translates into CASSQTTITNYGYTF.

In nucleotides, the CDR3 is TGTGCCAGCAGTTCCACAGATACGCAGTATTTT. Protein sequence: CASSSTDTQYF. The V call is TRBV2, the J call TRBJ2-3; D unclear. V was trimmed by 5 bases and J by 2 bases, leaving 2 bases between them. This CDR3 region has 11 residues. The germline CDR1 and CDR2 sequences are SNHLY and FYNNEI.

The chain couples TRBV2 to TRBJ2-1; 8 nucleotides agree with TRBD2. J gave up 4 bases and V 4 bases, and 3 bases lay outside the gene matches. Germline V gene lookup returns CDR1 SNHLY and CDR2 FYNNEI. The CDR3 contains 14 residues. CDR3 sequence: CASSATSGYNEQFF. The CDR3 DNA is TGTGCCAGCAGTGCTACTAGCGGATACAATGAGCAGTTCTTC.

The chain couples TRBV11-3 to TRBJ2-3; D is perhaps TRBD2 (6 bases). The CDR3 runs to 17 residues. Per germline, CDR1 SGHNT and CDR2 YENEEA. Trimming stripped 0 bases from V and 0 bases from J, with 13 bases between. In DNA form, the CDR3 reads TGTGCCAGCAGCTTAGATGGCAGCGGGCAGAGCACAGATACGCAGTATTTT. Its translation: CASSLDGSGQSTDTQYF. The entire variable domain, with the rest obtained from reference TRBV11-3 and TRBJ2-3, is as follows: EAGVVQSPRYKIIEKKQPVAFWCNPISGHNTLYWYLQNLGQGPELLIRYENEEAVDDSQLPKDRFSAERLKGVDSTLKIQPAELGDSAVYLCASSLDGSGQSTDTQYFGPGTRLTVL.

The genes are TRBV19 and TRBJ1-2; 11 bases are a match to TRBD1. The germline V gene has CDR1 LNHDA and CDR2 SQIVND (reference sequence). The CDR3 extends over 15 amino acids. V lost 5 bases and J lost 2; bases outside the gene matches: 4. The CDR3 loop reads CASSAGQGANYGYTF. CDR3 bases: TGTGCCAGTAGTGCCGGACAGGGGGCGAACTATGGCTACACCTTC.

The V gene is TRBV6-4, the J gene TRBJ2-3, with D possibly TRBD1 on 6 matching bases. The CDR3 has 15 residues. The V end lost 2 bases, the J end lost 3 bases, and 12 bases lay between the germline ends. In germline, CDR1 is MRHNA, CDR2 SNTAGT. The CDR3 DNA reads as TGTGCCAGCAGTGACAAGGCAGGGGAGACAGATACGCAGTATTTT. This translates into CASSDKAGETDTQYF.

The rearrangement uses TRBV6-5 and TRBJ2-7, with a tentative D call TRBD1 (6 bases). CDR1 MNHEY and CDR2 SVGAGI come from the germline V gene. The CDR3 is 11 amino acids. V lost 7 bases and J lost 6, with 10 bases in between. The CDR3 DNA reads as TGTGCCAGCATGGGGACATCCGAGCAGTACTTC. Translated, it gives CASMGTSEQYF.

This clone was picked up one time. The chain links TRBV19 to TRBJ1-1, with TRBD1 matching over 9 bases. The germline CDR1 and CDR2 sequences are LNHDA and SQIVND (reference sequence). This CDR3 comprises 14 residues. V lost 4 bases to trimming and J lost 4 bases; unmatched junction nucleotides: 4. The CDR3 DNA sequence: TGTGCCAGTAGTACGGACAGGGGATCCACTGAAGCTTTCTTT. This sequence encodes CASSTDRGSTEAFF.

V is TRBV4-1 and J is TRBJ1-4; D might be TRBD1 (6 bases). Trimming removed 6 bases from V and 0 bases from J, with 11 bases in between. The CDR3 extends over 15 amino acids. CDR1 is MGHRA and CDR2 is YSYEKL in the germline V gene. The CDR3 region is CASRTGKATNEKLFF. Written as DNA, the CDR3 is TGCGCCAGCAGAACAGGGAAAGCAACTAATGAAAAACTGTTTTTT.

The J gene is TRBJ1-1, the V gene TRBV7-2, with 8 bases lining up with TRBD1. Germline V gene data show CDR1 as SGHTA and CDR2 as FQGNSA. This CDR3 is built from 15 residues. With 4 bases clipped from V and 1 base from J, the junction kept 5 bases outside the gene matches. CDR3: CASSSRTGQNTEAFF. The CDR3 nucleotides read TGTGCCAGCAGCTCAAGGACAGGGCAGAACACTGAAGCTTTCTTT.

This chain uses TRBV7-9 with TRBJ2-7, with TRBD2 matching 8 bases. Germline V gene data show CDR1 as SEHNR and CDR2 as FQNEAQ (reference sequence). The J segment lost 2 bases and the V segment lost 5 bases, leaving 8 bases of the junction unmatched. The CDR3 loop spans 15 amino acids. The CDR3 DNA sequence: TGTGCCAGCAGCCAAAGTAGTAGCGGGGCCTACGAGCAGTACTTC. This encodes CASSQSSSGAYEQYF.

V gene TRBV2 combines with J gene TRBJ1-2; perhaps TRBD1 as D (6 bases). The ends were cut back, 5 bases at V and 6 bases at J, with 16 bases in the middle. The CDR3 sequence is 14 residues long. Germline V lookup: CDR1 SNHLY, CDR2 FYNNEI. CDR3 DNA sequence: TGTGCCAGCAGTCGTGAATACAGGGCTGATGGCTACACCTTC. Translation: CASSREYRADGYTF.

The chain has TRBV28 and TRBJ2-5; the D gene is possibly TRBD2 (5 bases). TRBJ2-7 matches the DNA end more closely, so the J call is doubtful. The germline CDR1 and CDR2 sequences are MDHEN and SYDVKM. The CDR3 loop spans 14 amino acids. Here the CDR3 DNA reads TGTGCCAGCAGTTTATTGGTCGGGGTCTACGAGCAGTACTTC. Its protein is CASSLLVGVYEQYF.

The chain links TRBV19 to TRBJ2-7; 15 bases are a match to TRBD2. The V gene's germline CDR1 is LNHDA and CDR2 SQIVND (reference sequence). V gave up 6 bases and J gave up 7 bases; unmatched junction bases: 10. The CDR3 consists of 16 residues. The CDR3 region has the DNA TGTGCCAGTAGCCCCTACCCGGGACTAGCGGGGGGAGAGCAGTACTTC. Translating gives CASSPYPGLAGGEQYF.